This T cell receptor beta chain was retrieved from a study of graft-versus-host responses after intestinal transplantation. Trimming pared 6 bases from V and 4 bases from J, leaving 15 bases between. In germline, CDR1 is SQVTM, CDR2 ANQGSEA. The CDR3 sequence is 13 residues long. Some clones are missing from TCRdb's copy, which holds only in-frame ones; the method was immunoSEQ multiplex PCR. The sample lists over 65,000 clones, 91% seen once, with 7.6% in the top ten. A remark on this clone: Its antigen remains unknown.

The chain has TRBV29-1 and TRBJ1-2, with a possible D match to TRBD1 (5 bases). The source material was unstimulated CD8+ T cells sorted from spleen or lymph node cells, sampled before transplant. This sequence originates from a human donor who was the organ donor for an intestinal transplant. The CDR3 DNA reads TGCAGCGTATCCGGGACCACTGGCTATGGCTACACCTTC. This encodes CSVSGTTGYGYTF.